Listed below are T cell receptor beta chains from one sample, sequenced in a study of Siglec-9 on CD8 T cells in melanoma. Sequenced by immunoSEQ multiplex PCR; TCRdb stores in-frame clones only, minus some. In the table there are around 35,000 clones, about 80% of which are singletons. Sequences were obtained from Siglec-9- CD8+ T cells sorted from blood. These receptors originate from a human donor in good health. Both conserved end residues are part of each CDR3. The D gene is left open where the match is weak. Expanded clones are given a class, and other clones once, few, many or no size at all.

cdr3_aa: CASSEPGDFLGAFF
cdr3_nt: TGTGCCAGCAGTGAGCCAGGGGATTTTTTAGGAGCTTTCTTT
d_call: -
j_call: TRBJ1-1
clone_size: -
v_call: TRBV6-1

cdr3_aa: CASTVGSSNYGYTF
cdr3_nt: TGTGCCAGCACCGTGGGTAGCAGTAACTATGGCTACACCTTC
d_call: -
j_call: TRBJ1-2
clone_size: -
v_call: TRBV5-6

cdr3_aa: CASRGFGGSYEQYF
cdr3_nt: TGCGCCAGCAGGGGTTTCGGAGGGTCCTACGAGCAGTACTTC
d_call: -
j_call: TRBJ2-7
clone_size: -
v_call: TRBV4-1

cdr3_aa: CASSLGGFYEQYF
cdr3_nt: TGCGCCAGCAGCTTGGGGGGGTTCTACGAGCAGTACTTC
d_call: -
j_call: TRBJ2-7
clone_size: -
v_call: TRBV5-1

cdr3_aa: CASRLDGFAEAFF
cdr3_nt: TGTGCCAGCCGCCTAGATGGGTTCGCTGAAGCTTTCTTT
d_call: -
j_call: TRBJ1-1
clone_size: -
v_call: TRBV5-4

cdr3_aa: CASSLGQNYEQYF
cdr3_nt: TGTGCCAGCAGCCTAGGACAGAACTACGAGCAGTACTTC
d_call: -
j_call: TRBJ2-7
clone_size: once
v_call: TRBV7-9

cdr3_aa: CASGSELNTEAFF
cdr3_nt: TGTGCCAGCGGATCAGAACTGAACACTGAAGCTTTCTTT
d_call: -
j_call: TRBJ1-1
clone_size: few
v_call: TRBV27

cdr3_aa: CASSFVLSSNTEAFF
cdr3_nt: TGTGCCAGCAGCTTCGTTTTATCATCGAACACTGAAGCTTTCTTT
d_call: -
j_call: TRBJ1-1
clone_size: -
v_call: TRBV5-6

cdr3_aa: CASRVRGDYEQYF
cdr3_nt: TGTGCCAGCAGAGTCAGGGGAGACTACGAGCAGTACTTC
d_call: -
j_call: TRBJ2-7
clone_size: -
v_call: TRBV27

cdr3_aa: CASSIQGDYGYTF
cdr3_nt: TGTGCCAGTAGTATCCAGGGAGACTATGGCTACACCTTC
d_call: -
j_call: TRBJ1-2
clone_size: once
v_call: TRBV19

cdr3_aa: CASSLTASEAFF
cdr3_nt: TGTGCCAGCAGCTTGACGGCGTCTGAAGCTTTCTTT
d_call: -
j_call: TRBJ1-1
clone_size: -
v_call: TRBV5-6

cdr3_aa: CATSREGRESDQPQHF
cdr3_nt: TGTGCCACCAGCAGAGAGGGCAGGGAGTCGGATCAGCCCCAGCATTTT
d_call: -
j_call: TRBJ1-5
clone_size: -
v_call: TRBV15

cdr3_aa: CASSSFSEQVYNEQFF
cdr3_nt: TGTGCCAGTAGTTCGTTCTCGGAGCAGGTCTACAATGAGCAGTTCTTC
d_call: -
j_call: TRBJ2-1
clone_size: -
v_call: TRBV19

cdr3_aa: CASRGTAGYTF
cdr3_nt: TGCGCCAGCAGGGGGACTGCTGGCTACACCTTC
d_call: -
j_call: TRBJ1-2
clone_size: -
v_call: TRBV10-2

cdr3_aa: CASSLDRACEKLFF
cdr3_nt: TGTGCCAGCAGCCTAGACAGGGCGTGTGAAAAACTGTTTTTT
d_call: TRBD1
j_call: TRBJ1-4
clone_size: -
v_call: TRBV7-9

cdr3_aa: CASSLLPGGAGELFF
cdr3_nt: TGTGCCAGCAGCTTGCTACCGGGAGGGGCCGGGGAGCTGTTTTTT
d_call: TRBD2
j_call: TRBJ2-2
clone_size: -
v_call: TRBV7-8

cdr3_aa: CAWSDLTGGFYEQYF
cdr3_nt: TGTGCCTGGAGTGATTTGACAGGGGGCTTCTACGAGCAGTACTTC
d_call: TRBD1
j_call: TRBJ2-7
clone_size: -
v_call: TRBV30

cdr3_aa: CASSVGQVTEAFF
cdr3_nt: TGTGCCAGCAGCGTCGGACAGGTTACTGAAGCTTTCTTT
d_call: TRBD1
j_call: TRBJ1-1
clone_size: once
v_call: TRBV6-5

cdr3_aa: CASSPGYSSYEQYF
cdr3_nt: TGTGCCAGTAGTCCCGGGTACAGCTCCTACGAGCAGTACTTC
d_call: -
j_call: TRBJ2-7
clone_size: -
v_call: TRBV19

cdr3_aa: CASNGKGPGELFF
cdr3_nt: TGTGCCAGTAACGGGAAAGGCCCCGGGGAGCTGTTTTTT
d_call: -
j_call: TRBJ2-2
clone_size: -
v_call: TRBV19

cdr3_aa: CASSIQTGGEALQPQHF
cdr3_nt: TGTGCCAGCAGCATTCAGACAGGGGGAGAGGCATTGCAGCCCCAGCATTTT
d_call: TRBD1
j_call: TRBJ1-5
clone_size: -
v_call: TRBV7-8

cdr3_aa: CASSQTSGIYNEQFF
cdr3_nt: TGTGCCAGCAGTCAGACTAGCGGGATCTACAATGAGCAGTTCTTC
d_call: TRBD2
j_call: TRBJ2-1
clone_size: -
v_call: TRBV28

cdr3_aa: CASSLGLDTQYF
cdr3_nt: TGTGCCAGCAGCTTAGGGTTGGATACGCAGTATTTT
d_call: -
j_call: TRBJ2-3
clone_size: -
v_call: TRBV11-2

cdr3_aa: CASSLNLALNNEQFF
cdr3_nt: TGTGCCAGCAGTTTGAACCTAGCGCTGAACAATGAGCAGTTCTTC
d_call: -
j_call: TRBJ2-1
clone_size: -
v_call: TRBV28

cdr3_aa: CASSRQGSITEAFF
cdr3_nt: TGTGCCAGCAGTAGACAGGGGAGTATCACTGAAGCTTTCTTT
d_call: TRBD1
j_call: TRBJ1-1
clone_size: -
v_call: TRBV27

cdr3_aa: CASSVEREISYGYTF
cdr3_nt: TGTGCCAGCAGCGTAGAGAGGGAAATAAGCTATGGCTACACCTTC
d_call: -
j_call: TRBJ1-2
clone_size: -
v_call: TRBV9

cdr3_aa: CASSLGGGTDYNEQFF
cdr3_nt: TGTGCCAGCAGCTTAGGGGGAGGGACAGACTACAATGAGCAGTTCTTC
d_call: -
j_call: TRBJ2-1
clone_size: once
v_call: TRBV11-2

cdr3_aa: CASSPGPGEADTQYF
cdr3_nt: TGTGCCAGCAGCCCCGGGCCAGGGGAGGCAGATACGCAGTATTTT
d_call: -
j_call: TRBJ2-3
clone_size: -
v_call: TRBV5-6

cdr3_aa: CASSGTGPLRTDTQYF
cdr3_nt: TGTGCCAGCTCGGGGACAGGTCCTCTTCGCACAGATACGCAGTATTTT
d_call: TRBD1
j_call: TRBJ2-3
clone_size: -
v_call: TRBV18

cdr3_aa: CASSTTSGAYEQYF
cdr3_nt: TGTGCCAGCAGTACCACTAGCGGGGCTTACGAGCAGTACTTC
d_call: TRBD2
j_call: TRBJ2-7
clone_size: -
v_call: TRBV28

cdr3_aa: CASSQGWTDNQLQHF
cdr3_nt: TGTGCCAGCAGCCAAGGGTGGACAGACAATCAGCTCCAGCATTTT
d_call: -
j_call: TRBJ1-5
clone_size: -
v_call: TRBV4-2

cdr3_aa: CASSQVSGPGTEAFF
cdr3_nt: TGCGCCAGCAGCCAAGTATCAGGGCCGGGCACTGAAGCTTTCTTT
d_call: -
j_call: TRBJ1-1
clone_size: once
v_call: TRBV4-1

cdr3_aa: CASSVRTSGDGEQYF
cdr3_nt: TGTGCCAGCAGCGTTAGGACTAGCGGGGATGGGGAGCAGTACTTC
d_call: TRBD2
j_call: TRBJ2-7
clone_size: -
v_call: TRBV9

cdr3_aa: CASSLQGLAGGDNEQFF
cdr3_nt: TGTGCCAGCAGCCTGCAGGGACTAGCGGGAGGGGACAATGAGCAGTTCTTC
d_call: TRBD2
j_call: TRBJ2-1
clone_size: -
v_call: TRBV7-2

cdr3_aa: CASSPDRNNEQFF
cdr3_nt: TGTGCCAGCAGTCCGGACAGAAACAATGAGCAGTTCTTC
d_call: -
j_call: TRBJ2-1
clone_size: once
v_call: TRBV6-4

cdr3_aa: CAIFPGAGANTGELFF
cdr3_nt: TGTGCCATCTTTCCAGGGGCAGGGGCGAACACCGGGGAGCTGTTTTTT
d_call: -
j_call: TRBJ2-2
clone_size: -
v_call: TRBV10-3

cdr3_aa: CASSLGNEQFF
cdr3_nt: TGTGCCAGCAGTTTAGGGAATGAGCAGTTCTTC
d_call: -
j_call: TRBJ2-1
clone_size: -
v_call: TRBV28

cdr3_aa: CASSLEGAGSPLHF
cdr3_nt: TGCGCCAGCAGCTTGGAGGGGGCCGGTTCACCCCTCCACTTT
d_call: TRBD1
j_call: TRBJ1-6
clone_size: -
v_call: TRBV5-1

cdr3_aa: CSVEEGTTEAFF
cdr3_nt: TGCAGCGTTGAGGAGGGGACCACTGAAGCTTTCTTT
d_call: -
j_call: TRBJ1-1
clone_size: -
v_call: TRBV29-1

cdr3_aa: CASSLADDEQFF
cdr3_nt: TGTGCCAGCAGCTTAGCGGACGACGAGCAGTTCTTC
d_call: -
j_call: TRBJ2-1
clone_size: -
v_call: TRBV7-9

cdr3_aa: CASSYQDAYEQYF
cdr3_nt: TGTGCCAGCAGTTATCAGGACGCCTACGAGCAGTACTTC
d_call: -
j_call: TRBJ2-7
clone_size: -
v_call: TRBV28

cdr3_aa: CASSLGGNDYGYTF
cdr3_nt: TGTGCCAGCAGCTTGGGCGGAAACGACTATGGCTACACCTTC
d_call: -
j_call: TRBJ1-2
clone_size: -
v_call: TRBV7-9

cdr3_aa: CASSWGLDTQYF
cdr3_nt: TGTGCCAGCAGCTGGGGCCTCGATACGCAGTATTTT
d_call: -
j_call: TRBJ2-3
clone_size: once
v_call: TRBV5-4

cdr3_aa: CASSEYGFGNQPQHF
cdr3_nt: TGTGCCAGCAGTGAATACGGGTTTGGCAATCAGCCCCAGCATTTT
d_call: -
j_call: TRBJ1-5
clone_size: -
v_call: TRBV2

cdr3_aa: CASIGQGRQLEKLFF
cdr3_nt: TGTGCCAGCATCGGACAGGGTAGGCAATTGGAAAAACTGTTTTTT
d_call: TRBD1
j_call: TRBJ1-4
clone_size: -
v_call: TRBV28

cdr3_aa: CASSGLAGAPLGETQYF
cdr3_nt: TGTGCCAGCAGTGGACTAGCGGGGGCCCCTTTGGGAGAGACCCAGTACTTC
d_call: TRBD2
j_call: TRBJ2-5
clone_size: -
v_call: TRBV6-1

cdr3_aa: CASSLTGLAGREQYF
cdr3_nt: TGTGCCAGCAGCTTAACGGGACTAGCGGGTCGCGAGCAGTACTTC
d_call: TRBD2
j_call: TRBJ2-7
clone_size: -
v_call: TRBV7-3

cdr3_aa: CASSSSGGPADTQYF
cdr3_nt: TGTGCCAGCAGCTCCTCCGGAGGGCCTGCAGATACGCAGTATTTT
d_call: -
j_call: TRBJ2-3
clone_size: -
v_call: TRBV7-3

cdr3_aa: CATSLSFQGLYNEQFF
cdr3_nt: TGTGCCACCAGCCTCTCCTTCCAGGGTCTCTACAATGAGCAGTTCTTC
d_call: -
j_call: TRBJ2-1
clone_size: -
v_call: TRBV15

cdr3_aa: CASSAGYEQYF
cdr3_nt: TGTGCCAGTAGTGCCGGCTACGAGCAGTACTTC
d_call: -
j_call: TRBJ2-7
clone_size: once
v_call: TRBV19

cdr3_aa: CASSLGGRGAETQYF
cdr3_nt: TGTGCCAGCAGCTTAGGCGGGAGGGGGGCAGAGACCCAGTACTTC
d_call: TRBD2
j_call: TRBJ2-5
clone_size: -
v_call: TRBV7-6

cdr3_aa: CASSILGGPDTQYF
cdr3_nt: TGTGCCAGCAGCATACTAGGGGGCCCAGATACGCAGTATTTT
d_call: TRBD1
j_call: TRBJ2-3
clone_size: -
v_call: TRBV7-9

cdr3_aa: CASSLEGTIPPYEQYF
cdr3_nt: TGCGCCAGCAGCTTGGAAGGGACAATACCCCCCTACGAGCAGTACTTC
d_call: -
j_call: TRBJ2-7
clone_size: -
v_call: TRBV5-1

cdr3_aa: CASSLMGFPYEQYF
cdr3_nt: TGTGCCAGCAGTTTGATGGGGTTCCCCTACGAGCAGTACTTC
d_call: -
j_call: TRBJ2-7
clone_size: -
v_call: TRBV28